A selection of T cell receptor beta chains follows, all from one sample in a study of shared clonotypes between healthy human individuals. Sequenced by immunoSEQ multiplex PCR; TCRdb stores in-frame clones only, minus some. In the table there are around 2,000,000 clones, 85% to 95% of which are singletons. The sequencing input was naive CD8+ T cells from PBMCs. These receptor sequences come from a man aged 18 to 29 in good health. Some clones in this sample may be carry-over from other donors' samples. Each CDR3 is given without its conserved first and last residue. Only part of the rows carry a size: once, few, many, or a class if the clone is expanded.

v_call	j_call	clone_size	cdr3_aa
TRBV15	TRBJ1-5	NA	ATSTDSDNILPQH
TRBV27	TRBJ2-7	NA	ASSLSRGHEQY
TRBV9	TRBJ2-3	NA	ASSVGTLSTDTQY
TRBV28	TRBJ2-1	NA	ASSSSRRSLNYNEQF
TRBV28	TRBJ1-2	NA	ASNVPWEGYT
TRBV9	TRBJ1-1	NA	ASSVEEGSDTEAF
TRBV6-5	TRBJ2-7	NA	ASSYSNGGIYEQY
TRBV7-2	TRBJ2-1	NA	ASSLFSYRTSGYNEQF
TRBV19	TRBJ1-1	NA	ASSIVPGTVYGEAF
TRBV4-1	TRBJ2-6	NA	ASSQSGTPASGANVLT
TRBV9	TRBJ2-3	NA	ASSVDTPGGVTDTQY
TRBV4-3	TRBJ1-1	NA	ASSQDLMGSKAF
TRBV7-9	TRBJ1-2	few	ASSFAQGFGYT